This T cell receptor (beta chain) was identified in a study of T cell responses to AZD1222 COVID-19 vaccine. The method was immunoSEQ multiplex PCR; TCRdb's version includes in-frame clones alone and lacks a portion of them. The sample carries 150,000 or so clones, less than 95% recorded once. V lost 2 bases and J lost 6, with 10 bases in between. Germline V lookup: CDR1 SGDLS, CDR2 YYNGEE. The CDR3 runs to 13 residues. The source was peripheral blood, collected on day 0 of AZD1222 vaccination. This TCR was sampled from an adult in good health. The rearrangement uses TRBV9 and TRBJ2-3; D is possibly TRBD1 or TRBD2 (5 bases each). Here the CDR3 DNA reads TGTGCCAGCAGCGTGAAGGGGAGTGATACGCAGTATTTT. Protein product: CASSVKGSDTQYF.